One sample yielded the 30 T cell receptor beta chains listed below, sequenced in a study of blood T cell repertoires in COVID-19. Method: immunoSEQ multiplex PCR; TCRdb's copy keeps in-frame clones and lacks some. The table shows roughly 110,000 clones, with 85% to 90% occurring only once. Sequenced material: peripheral blood. The source of these receptors is a human donor with acute or convalescent COVID-19. The donor label of this sample is uncertain.

The chain combines TRBV12-3 or TRBV12-4 with TRBJ1-2, with 9 bases identical to TRBD1. V shed 5 bases and J 8 bases; nucleotides not matched to a gene: 6. This CDR3 region has 13 residues. The CDR3 is CASSNRGPRGYTF. The CDR3 bases are TGTGCCAGCAGTAACAGGGGGCCACGGGGCTACACCTTC.

The V call is TRBV6-2 or TRBV6-3, the J call TRBJ1-6; D perhaps matches TRBD1 (6 bases). The CDR3 has 17 residues. V was clipped by 0 bases and J by 6 bases, with 15 bases between them. Looked up from germline, CDR1 is MNHEY and CDR2 is SVGEGT. CDR3 residues: CASSYSSQGFANSPLHF. As DNA, the CDR3 is TGTGCCAGCAGTTACTCTTCACAGGGATTCGCTAATTCACCCCTCCACTTT.

The rearrangement uses TRBV19 and TRBJ2-1, with D possibly matching TRBD1 (5 bases). Germline V gene sequence: CDR1 LNHDA, CDR2 SQIVND (reference sequence). Trimming removed 7 bases at V and 2 bases at J, with 15 bases between. The CDR3 is made up of 15 amino acids. The CDR3 sequence is CASIPTVGAYNEQFF. As DNA, the CDR3 is TGTGCCAGTATTCCGACAGTTGGGGCCTACAATGAGCAGTTCTTC.

The chain couples TRBV9 to TRBJ2-1; D might be TRBD2 (7 bases). The V end was cut by 1 base, the J end by 6 bases, with 23 bases between. This CDR3 has 18 residues. Germline CDR1 reads SGDLS; CDR2 reads YYNGEE. The CDR3 spells CASSVTGGGGGPGNEQFF. In nucleotides, the CDR3 is TGTGCCAGCAGCGTAACCGGAGGAGGGGGAGGGCCGGGCAATGAGCAGTTCTTC.

Only a few counts were recorded for this clone. V and J are TRBV6-2 or TRBV6-3 and TRBJ2-6; D not certain. V gave up 2 bases and J gave up 1 base, with 6 bases separating them. The CDR3 sequence is 15 residues long. Germline CDR1 is MNHEY and CDR2 is SVGEGT. The CDR3 sequence is CASSYPRSGANVLTF. As DNA, the CDR3 is TGTGCCAGCAGTTACCCTAGATCTGGGGCCAACGTCCTGACTTTC.

This clone was seen once. The CDR3 DNA follows: TGCGCCAGCAGCTTTTCGGGGTTAGGGTGGTACGAGCAGTACTTC. This sequence encodes CASSFSGLGWYEQYF. This chain links TRBV5-1 with TRBJ2-7; D perhaps matches TRBD2 (5 bases). The CDR3 runs to 15 residues. The germline gives CDR1 SGHRS, CDR2 YFSETQ. V dropped 2 bases and J dropped 4 bases, with 16 bases sitting between them.

Only a few counts were recorded for this clone. The chain combines TRBV21-1 with TRBJ2-2; TRBD2, the table's D call, was not compared with the DNA. TRBV21-1 constitutes a pseudogene. This CDR3 region has 16 residues. CDR3: CASSKGLASCAGELFF. The CDR3 DNA reads TGTGCCAGCAGCAAAGGCCTAGCGTCTTGCGCCGGGGAGCTGTTTTTT.

For the CDR3, the DNA is TGTGCCAGCAGCTTAAAAGGGACTAGCGGCCGCAGCTCCTACGAGCAGTACTTC. Protein product: CASSLKGTSGRSSYEQYF. The genes are TRBV7-9 and TRBJ2-7; TRBD2 aligns across 11 bases. The J segment lost 0 bases and the V segment lost 2 bases, leaving 9 bases of the junction unmatched. The CDR3 has 18 amino acids. Per the germline V gene, CDR1 is SEHNR and CDR2 is FQNEAQ (reference sequence).

J is TRBJ2-1 and V is TRBV19; 11 nucleotides agree with TRBD2. Trimming cost V 5 bases and J 9 bases; bases outside gene matches: 27. CDR3 length: 21 residues. Germline CDR1 and CDR2: LNHDA and SQIVND (reference sequence). CDR3 DNA sequence: TGTGCCAGTAGTGCCGGGTTGCCTAGCGGGGGGCGACCAACTTGGGTTAGTGAGCAGTTCTTC. It specifies CASSAGLPSGGRPTWVSEQFF.

This chain links TRBV4-3 with TRBJ1-1; TRBD1 matches 7 bases. The germline gives CDR1 LGHNA, CDR2 YSLEER. The CDR3 is 14 amino acids. V shed 1 base, J shed 7 bases, and the junction held 6 bases outside the gene matches. CDR3 sequence: CASSQASRGSEAFF. In nucleotides, the CDR3 is TGCGCCAGCAGCCAAGCTTCCAGGGGGAGTGAAGCTTTCTTT.

The chain recombines TRBV4-2 with TRBJ2-1; 13 nucleotides line up with TRBD2. There are 16 residues in the CDR3. J was trimmed by 7 bases and V by 1 base; bases with no gene match: 4. The germline gives CDR1 LGHNA, CDR2 YNFKEQ. The CDR3 loop reads CASSQGWTSGGNEQFF. DNA of the CDR3: TGTGCCAGCAGCCAAGGGTGGACTAGCGGGGGAAATGAGCAGTTCTTC.

The chain combines TRBV30 with TRBJ2-7; TRBD2 aligns across 9 bases. CDR3 length: 15 amino acids. Germline-derived CDR1 and CDR2 are GTSNPN and SVGIG (reference sequence). The V and J ends lost 4 bases and 0 bases, in that order; junction bases with no gene match: 7. The CDR3 protein is CAWTVAGASSYEQYF. CDR3 nucleotide sequence: TGTGCCTGGACCGTAGCGGGAGCCAGCTCCTACGAGCAGTACTTC.

This chain links TRBV5-1 with TRBJ1-6; D not certain. The V gene's germline CDR1 is SGHRS and CDR2 YFSETQ. Trimming removed 6 bases from V and 9 bases from J, with 13 bases in between. The CDR3 sequence is 13 residues long. The CDR3 DNA is TGCGCCAGCACTCCCCTTGAGGGTTCACCCCTCCACTTT. This gives the protein CASTPLEGSPLHF. The whole variable domain, remainder taken from reference TRBV5-1 and TRBJ1-6, is KAGVTQTPRYLIKTRGQQVTLSCSPISGHRSVSWYQQTPGQGLQFLFEYFSETQRNKGNFPGRFSGRQFSNSRSEMNVSTLELGDSALYLCASTPLEGSPLHFGNGTRLTVT.

The V call is TRBV19, the J call TRBJ1-4; tentative D call: TRBD1 (5 bases). Trimming cost V 2 bases and J 12 bases, with 13 bases left between them. From germline, CDR1 is LNHDA and CDR2 SQIVND (reference sequence). This CDR3 is 13 amino acids long. The CDR3 loop is CASSISSTRELFF. The CDR3 nucleotides are TGTGCCAGTAGTATAAGTTCTACCAGGGAACTGTTTTTT. Full variable domain (outside the CDR3, taken from reference TRBV19 and TRBJ1-4): DGGITQSPKYLFRKEGQNVTLSCEQNLNHDAMYWYRQDPGQGLRLIYYSQIVNDFQKGDIAEGYSVSREKKESFPLTVTSAQKNPTAFYLCASSISSTRELFFGSGTQLSVL.

V and J are TRBV5-1 and TRBJ2-1, with 8 positions matching TRBD1. The CDR3 contains 16 residues. Trimming at V came to 4 bases and at J to 1 base, leaving 7 bases not matched to a gene. CDR1 SGHRS and CDR2 YFSETQ come from the germline V gene. Here the CDR3 reads CASSPQGANSYNEQFF. CDR3 nucleotide sequence: TGCGCCAGCAGCCCCCAGGGGGCAAATTCCTACAATGAGCAGTTCTTC.

The J gene is TRBJ2-7, the V gene TRBV28, with 7 positions matching TRBD1. Looked up from germline, CDR1 is MDHEN and CDR2 is SYDVKM. Trimming at V came to 5 bases and at J to 3 bases, leaving 4 bases not matched to a gene. This CDR3 contains 13 residues. The CDR3 sequence: CASSNRGFYEQYF. The CDR3 DNA follows: TGTGCCAGCAGTAACAGGGGTTTCTACGAGCAGTACTTC.

The rearrangement uses TRBV7-3 and TRBJ1-2; a possible D gene is TRBD1 (6 bases). The CDR3 is 14 amino acids. Trimming cost V 1 base and J 6 bases, with 12 bases left between them. Germline V lookup: CDR1 SGHTA, CDR2 FQGTGA. The CDR3 here is CASSLNSRGNGYTF. CDR3 sequence (DNA): TGTGCCAGCAGCTTAAATTCCAGGGGAAATGGCTACACCTTC. The whole variable domain, filled in from reference TRBV7-3 and TRBJ1-2, reads GAGVSQTPSNKVTEKGKYVELRCDPISGHTALYWYRQSLGQGPEFLIYFQGTGAADDSGLPNDRFFAVRPEGSVSTLKIQRTERGDSAVYLCASSLNSRGNGYTFGSGTRLTVV.

V gene TRBV5-4 combines with J gene TRBJ1-1; no reliable D call. From germline, CDR1 is SGHNT and CDR2 YYREEE (reference sequence). Trimming removed 4 bases at V and 5 bases at J, with 18 bases between. The CDR3 length is 15 residues. The CDR3 DNA follows: TGTGCCAGCAGCCCGGATTTGATGGGAGAGACTGAAGCTTTCTTT. Translated, it gives CASSPDLMGETEAFF.

This chain connects TRBV28 to TRBJ1-2, with D perhaps matching TRBD1 (5 bases). V lost 10 bases, J lost 3 bases, and 18 bases lay in between. The CDR3 length is 14 residues. Per the germline V gene, CDR1 is MDHEN and CDR2 is SYDVKM. The CDR3 spells CATINTGSHYGYTF. In nucleotides, the CDR3 is TGTGCCACGATAAACACAGGATCTCACTATGGCTACACCTTC.

The rearrangement links TRBV6-6 to TRBJ1-2, with 7 positions matching TRBD1. V was clipped by 5 bases and J by 7 bases; unmatched bases: 13. CDR1 and CDR2 from the germline V gene are MNHNY and SVGAGI (reference sequence). This CDR3 comprises 15 residues. CDR3 sequence: CASSPPLDRVTGYTF. CDR3 in DNA: TGTGCCAGCAGTCCCCCTCTCGACAGGGTAACTGGCTACACCTTC.

V gene TRBV30 combines with J gene TRBJ1-5, with 7 nucleotides matching TRBD1. J lost 4 bases, V lost 3 bases, and 15 bases had no gene match. This CDR3 is 17 amino acids long. Germline V CDR1 and CDR2: GTSNPN, SVGIG (reference sequence). As DNA, the CDR3 is TGTGCCTGGAGCCCTGGACAGGTTTGGGACTTTAATCAGCCCCAGCATTTT. Translation gives CAWSPGQVWDFNQPQHF.

This clone was seen only once. The J gene is TRBJ2-7, the V gene TRBV19; TRBD2 matches 9 bases. The CDR3 consists of 15 residues. V shed 4 bases and J 2 bases; nucleotides not matched to a gene: 6. CDR1 is LNHDA and CDR2 is SQIVND in the germline V gene (reference sequence). The CDR3 region is CASSSNSGGTYEQYF. Written as DNA, the CDR3 is TGTGCCAGTAGTAGTAACAGCGGGGGGACCTACGAGCAGTACTTC.

The chain combines TRBV3-1 (or the pseudogene TRBV3-2) with TRBJ1-1; possible D gene TRBD1, 5 bases. This CDR3 has 14 residues. CDR1 is LGHDT and CDR2 is YNNKEL in the germline V gene (reference sequence). V gave up 2 bases and J gave up 5 bases, with 12 bases separating them. The CDR3 here is CASSQRDRGTEAFF. CDR3 nucleotides: TGTGCCAGCAGCCAAAGAGATCGGGGGACTGAAGCTTTCTTT.

The rearrangement uses TRBV15 and TRBJ1-4, with D possibly matching TRBD1 (5 bases). Trimming cost V 7 bases and J 7 bases, with 19 bases left between them. The CDR3 covers 15 residues. Looked up from germline, CDR1 is LNHNV and CDR2 is YYDKDF (reference sequence). This CDR3 reads CATNGGMGVGEKLFF. The DNA for the CDR3 is TGTGCCACCAACGGAGGGATGGGGGTCGGTGAAAAACTGTTTTTT. Filled out from reference TRBV15 and TRBJ1-4, the complete variable domain reads DAMVIQNPRYQVTQFGKPVTLSCSQTLNHNVMYWYQQKSSQAPKLLFHYYDKDFNNEADTPDNFQSRRPNTSFCFLDIRSPGLGDTAMYLCATNGGMGVGEKLFFGSGTQLSVL.

The sample holds a few counts of this clone. The chain combines TRBV7-6 with TRBJ2-7; TRBD1 agrees at 9 bases. V lost 2 bases, J lost 3 bases, and 5 bases stayed unmatched. Germline V gives CDR1 SGHVS, CDR2 FNYEAQ. This CDR3 contains 15 residues. The CDR3 DNA follows: TGTGCCAGCAGCTTATATGGACAGGGGTACTACGAGCAGTACTTC. Protein product: CASSLYGQGYYEQYF. The whole variable domain, remainder taken from reference TRBV7-6 and TRBJ2-7, is GAGVSQSPRYKVTKRGQDVALRCDPISGHVSLYWYRQALGQGPEFLTYFNYEAQQDKSGLPNDRFSAERPEGSISTLTIQRTEQRDSAMYRCASSLYGQGYYEQYFGPGTRLTVT.

This chain joins TRBV19 and TRBJ1-5; D not certain. The CDR3 extends over 15 amino acids. The V gene lost 3 bases and the J gene lost 3 bases, with 12 bases spanning the gap. Germline V gene data show CDR1 as LNHDA and CDR2 as SQIVND (reference sequence). Here the CDR3 DNA reads TGTGCCAGTAGTATGCCCCAGCGGTCCAATCAGCCCCAGCATTTT. Its translation: CASSMPQRSNQPQHF.

To note about this clone: Since the CDR3 does not end with the conserved phenylalanine or tryptophan, this likely comes from a read error. It is unclear where the CDR3 begins or ends on the DNA, so no DNA is shown, and the CDR3 is as TCRdb lists it. This rearrangement joins TRBV27 to TRBJ1-1. Germline-derived CDR1 and CDR2 are MNHEY and SMNVEV (reference sequence). The CDR3 extends over 8 residues, inclusive of both ends. CDR3 amino acids: CAIDRRAR.

Note on this clone: Other DNA sequences in the sample encode the same CDR3. The chain has TRBV3-1 (or the pseudogene TRBV3-2) and TRBJ1-2, with D maybe TRBD1 (6 bases). Germline-derived CDR1 and CDR2 are LGHDT and YNNKEL (reference sequence). The CDR3 spans 13 residues. The V end lost 0 bases, the J end lost 8 bases, and 10 bases lay between the germline ends. The CDR3 bases are TGTGCCAGCAGCCAAGAGGGGGCTCGAGGCTACACCTTC. It is translated as CASSQEGARGYTF.

The rearrangement links TRBV7-9 to TRBJ2-3, with 10 bases lining up with TRBD2. This CDR3 region has 16 residues. With V trimmed by 5 bases and J by 4 bases, 9 bases remained unmatched. Germline V lookup: CDR1 SEHNR, CDR2 FQNEAQ (reference sequence). As DNA, the CDR3 is TGTGCCAGCAGCCCTCCCCAAGCGGGGGGGCCAGATACGCAGTATTTT. It codes for CASSPPQAGGPDTQYF. Based on the CDR3 plus reference TRBV7-9 and TRBJ2-3, the full variable domain is DTGVSQNPRHKITKRGQNVTFRCDPISEHNRLYWYRQTLGQGPEFLTYFQNEAQLEKSRLLSDRFSAERPKGSFSTLEIQRTEQGDSAMYLCASSPPQAGGPDTQYFGPGTRLTVL.

As DNA, the CDR3 is TGTGCCAGCAGTTTAACAGGGGGGAAAAGGGCACCCCTCCACTTT. Its protein is CASSLTGGKRAPLHF. The chain carries TRBV27 and TRBJ1-6; 8 nucleotides align to TRBD1. CDR3 length: 15 residues. With V trimmed by 2 bases and J by 11 bases, 8 bases remained unmatched. CDR1 is MNHEY and CDR2 is SMNVEV in the germline V gene (reference sequence).